The entry that follows covers one TCR beta chain sequence. V shed 2 bases and J shed 3 bases, with 10 bases lying between them. The CDR3 totals 15 residues. In germline, CDR1 is MNHNS, CDR2 SASEGT. The sample originates from a study of shared clonotypes between healthy human individuals. Terminally differentiated effector memory CD45RA+ cells were left out of the naive CD8 fraction, which was CD45RO-negative and positively selected for CCR7. Profiling relied on immunoSEQ multiplex PCR, and the TCRdb table lists in-frame clones only, not all of them. The table lists 2 million to 2.5 million clones, roughly 91% of them singletons.

The sample consisted of naive CD8+ T cells from PBMCs. The chain recombines TRBV6-1 with TRBJ2-2; D remains ambiguous. This TCR derives from a man younger than 30 in good health. Some clones in this sample may be carry-over from other donors' samples. This CDR3 reads CASSEFASYTGELFF. In DNA form, the CDR3 reads TGTGCCAGCAGTGAATTCGCCAGCTACACCGGGGAGCTGTTTTTT.